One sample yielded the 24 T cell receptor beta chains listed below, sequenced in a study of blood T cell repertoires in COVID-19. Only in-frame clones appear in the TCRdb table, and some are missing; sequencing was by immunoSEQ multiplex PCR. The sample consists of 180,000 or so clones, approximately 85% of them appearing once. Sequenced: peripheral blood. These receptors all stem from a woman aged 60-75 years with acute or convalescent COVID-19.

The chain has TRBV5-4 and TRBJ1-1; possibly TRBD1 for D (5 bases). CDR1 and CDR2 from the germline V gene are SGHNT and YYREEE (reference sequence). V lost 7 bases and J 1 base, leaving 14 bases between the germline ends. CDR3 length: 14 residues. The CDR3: CASQNGGGNTEAFF. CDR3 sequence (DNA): TGTGCCAGCCAGAACGGGGGAGGGAACACTGAAGCTTTCTTT.

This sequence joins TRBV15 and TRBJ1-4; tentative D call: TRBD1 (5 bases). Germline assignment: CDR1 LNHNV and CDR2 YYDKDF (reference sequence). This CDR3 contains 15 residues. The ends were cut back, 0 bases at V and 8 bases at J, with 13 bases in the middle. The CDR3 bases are TGTGCCACCAGCAGAGATTCAGGGCAGGGCGAAAAACTGTTTTTT. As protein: CATSRDSGQGEKLFF.

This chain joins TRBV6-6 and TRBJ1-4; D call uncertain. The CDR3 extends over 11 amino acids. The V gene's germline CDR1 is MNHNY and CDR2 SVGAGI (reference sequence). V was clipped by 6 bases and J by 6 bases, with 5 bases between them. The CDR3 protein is CASSPDEKLFF. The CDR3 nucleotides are TGTGCCAGCAGCCCGGATGAAAAACTGTTTTTT.

DNA for the CDR3: TGTGCCACCAGTGCCCCGGGGAGATCAAACACCGGGGAGCTGTTTTTT. The encoded protein is CATSAPGRSNTGELFF. The V gene is TRBV24-1, the J gene TRBJ2-2; the D gene is possibly TRBD2 (5 bases). Trimming removed 5 bases at V and 2 bases at J, with 14 bases between. This CDR3 is 16 amino acids long. Per germline, CDR1 KGHDR and CDR2 SFDVKD.

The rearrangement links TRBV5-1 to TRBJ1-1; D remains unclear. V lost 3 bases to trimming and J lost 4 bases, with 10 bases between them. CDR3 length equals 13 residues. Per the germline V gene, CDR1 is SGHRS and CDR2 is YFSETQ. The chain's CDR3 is CASSSDTTTEAFF. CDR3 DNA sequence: TGCGCCAGCAGCTCTGACACGACCACTGAAGCTTTCTTT. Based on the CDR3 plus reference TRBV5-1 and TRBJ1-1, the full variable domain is KAGVTQTPRYLIKTRGQQVTLSCSPISGHRSVSWYQQTPGQGLQFLFEYFSETQRNKGNFPGRFSGRQFSNSRSEMNVSTLELGDSALYLCASSSDTTTEAFFGQGTRLTVV.

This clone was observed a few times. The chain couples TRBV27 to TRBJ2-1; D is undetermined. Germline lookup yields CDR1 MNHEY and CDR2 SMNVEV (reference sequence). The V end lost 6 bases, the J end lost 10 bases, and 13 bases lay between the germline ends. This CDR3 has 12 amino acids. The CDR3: CASRRTTGEQFF. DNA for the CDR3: TGTGCCAGCAGGCGAACGACTGGGGAGCAGTTCTTC.

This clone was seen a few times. In DNA form, the CDR3 reads TGTGCCATCAGTTCGGACAGGGGGAAAGATTCACCCCTCCACTTT. It encodes CAISSDRGKDSPLHF. The V gene is TRBV10-3, the J gene TRBJ1-6, with 10 positions matching TRBD1. Germline V gives CDR1 ENHRY, CDR2 SYGVKD. V lost 5 bases, J lost 8 bases, and 6 bases stayed unmatched. The CDR3 totals 15 residues.

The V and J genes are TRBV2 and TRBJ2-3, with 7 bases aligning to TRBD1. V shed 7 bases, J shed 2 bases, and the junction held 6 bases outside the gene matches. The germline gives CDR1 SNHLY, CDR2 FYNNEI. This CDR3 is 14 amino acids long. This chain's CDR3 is CASTPDRITDTQYF. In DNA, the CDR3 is TGTGCCAGCACCCCGGACAGGATCACAGATACGCAGTATTTT.

The CDR3 nucleotides are TGTGCCAGCAGTGATGGGGCTCGAACTGAAGCTTTCTTT. It yields the protein CASSDGARTEAFF. V is TRBV25-1 and J is TRBJ1-1, with D perhaps TRBD1 (5 bases). Trimming took off 3 bases at V and 5 bases at J, with 10 bases between the two ends. CDR1 is MGHDK, CDR2 SYGVNS, per germline. This CDR3 has 13 residues.

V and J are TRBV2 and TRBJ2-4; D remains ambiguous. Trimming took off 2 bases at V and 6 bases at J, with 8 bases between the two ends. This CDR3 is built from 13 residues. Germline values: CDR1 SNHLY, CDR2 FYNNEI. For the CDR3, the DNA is TGTGCCAGCAGTGAATTGGTGGCAAACATTCAGTACTTC. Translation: CASSELVANIQYF.

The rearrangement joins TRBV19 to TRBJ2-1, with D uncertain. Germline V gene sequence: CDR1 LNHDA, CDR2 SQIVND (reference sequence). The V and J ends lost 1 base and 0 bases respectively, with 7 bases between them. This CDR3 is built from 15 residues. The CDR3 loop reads CASSIGGTSYNEQFF. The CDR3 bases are TGTGCCAGTAGTATAGGCGGTACCTCCTACAATGAGCAGTTCTTC.

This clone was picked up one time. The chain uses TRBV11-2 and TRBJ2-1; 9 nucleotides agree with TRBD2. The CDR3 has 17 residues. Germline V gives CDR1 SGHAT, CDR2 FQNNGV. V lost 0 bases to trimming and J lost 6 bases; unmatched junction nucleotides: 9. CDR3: CASSLDPGGGRGNEQFF. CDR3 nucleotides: TGTGCCAGCAGCTTAGATCCCGGGGGCGGGAGGGGCAATGAGCAGTTCTTC. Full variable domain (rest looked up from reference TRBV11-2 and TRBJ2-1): EAGVAQSPRYKIIEKRQSVAFWCNPISGHATLYWYQQILGQGPKLLIQFQNNGVVDDSQLPKDRFSAERLKGVDSTLKIQPAKLEDSAVYLCASSLDPGGGRGNEQFFGPGTRLTVL.

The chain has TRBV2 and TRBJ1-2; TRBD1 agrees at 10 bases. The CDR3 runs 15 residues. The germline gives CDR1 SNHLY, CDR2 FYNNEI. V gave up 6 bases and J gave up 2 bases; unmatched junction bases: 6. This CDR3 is CASSGTGVANYGYTF. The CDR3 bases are TGTGCCAGCAGCGGGACAGGGGTGGCGAACTATGGCTACACCTTC.

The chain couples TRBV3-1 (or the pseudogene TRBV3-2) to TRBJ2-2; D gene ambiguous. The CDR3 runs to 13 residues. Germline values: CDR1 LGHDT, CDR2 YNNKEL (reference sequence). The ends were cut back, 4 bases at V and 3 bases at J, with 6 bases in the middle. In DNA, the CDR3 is TGTGCCAGCAGCCGCGAGTACACCGGGGAGCTGTTTTTT. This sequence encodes CASSREYTGELFF.

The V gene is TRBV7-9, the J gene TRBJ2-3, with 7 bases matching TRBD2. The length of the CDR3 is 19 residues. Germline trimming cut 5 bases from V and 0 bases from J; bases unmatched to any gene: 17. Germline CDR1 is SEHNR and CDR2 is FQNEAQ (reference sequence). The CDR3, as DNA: TGTGCCAGCAGCCCCCCCCGAGCGGGGACGCTCTCTAGCACAGATACGCAGTATTTT. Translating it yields CASSPPRAGTLSSTDTQYF.

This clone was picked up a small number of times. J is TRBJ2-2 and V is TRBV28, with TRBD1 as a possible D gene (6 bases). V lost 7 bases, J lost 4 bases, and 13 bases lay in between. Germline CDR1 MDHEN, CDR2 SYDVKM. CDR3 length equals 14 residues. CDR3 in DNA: TGTGCCAGCAACAGGGAAGAGAGCACCGGGGAGCTGTTTTTT. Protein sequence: CASNREESTGELFF.

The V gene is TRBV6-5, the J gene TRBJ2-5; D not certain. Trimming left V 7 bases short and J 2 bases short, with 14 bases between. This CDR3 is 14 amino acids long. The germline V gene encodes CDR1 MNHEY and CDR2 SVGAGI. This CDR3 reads CASKKRSFQETQYF. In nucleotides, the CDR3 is TGTGCCAGCAAAAAGAGGAGTTTTCAAGAGACCCAGTACTTC.

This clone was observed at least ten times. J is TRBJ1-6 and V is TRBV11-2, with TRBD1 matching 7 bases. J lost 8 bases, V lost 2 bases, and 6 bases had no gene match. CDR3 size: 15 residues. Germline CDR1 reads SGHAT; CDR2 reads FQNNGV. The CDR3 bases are TGTGCCAGCAGCTTACTGGGACAGAACTATTCACCCCTCCACTTT. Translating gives CASSLLGQNYSPLHF.

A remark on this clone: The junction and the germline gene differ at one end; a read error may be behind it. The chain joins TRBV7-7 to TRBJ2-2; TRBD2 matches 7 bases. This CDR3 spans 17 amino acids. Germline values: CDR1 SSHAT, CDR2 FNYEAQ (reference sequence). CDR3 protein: CASSPRVTSAGTGELFF. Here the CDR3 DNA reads TGTGCTAGCAGCCCCAGAGTAACTAGCGCGGGCACCGGGGAGCTGTTTTTT. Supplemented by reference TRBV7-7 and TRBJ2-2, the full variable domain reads GAGVSQSPRYKVTKRGQDVTLRCDPISSHATLYWYQQALGQGPEFLTYFNYEAQPDKSGLPSDRFSAERPEGSISTLTIQRTEQRDSAMYRCASSPRVTSAGTGELFFGEGSRLTVL.

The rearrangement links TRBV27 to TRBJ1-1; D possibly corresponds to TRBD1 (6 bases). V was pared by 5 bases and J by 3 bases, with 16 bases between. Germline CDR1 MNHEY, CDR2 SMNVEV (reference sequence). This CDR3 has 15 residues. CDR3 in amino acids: CASSLQGWGYTEAFF. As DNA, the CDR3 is TGTGCCAGCAGTCTACAGGGCTGGGGCTACACTGAAGCTTTCTTT.

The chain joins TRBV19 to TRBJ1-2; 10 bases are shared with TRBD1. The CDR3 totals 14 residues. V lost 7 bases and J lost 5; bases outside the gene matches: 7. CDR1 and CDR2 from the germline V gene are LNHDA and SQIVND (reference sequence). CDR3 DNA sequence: TGTGCCAGTACAAGGGACAGGGGTTTTTATGGCTACACCTTC. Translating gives CASTRDRGFYGYTF.

This CDR3 reads CASSLIGLEEGGYTF. CDR3 DNA sequence: TGTGCCAGCAGCTTGATAGGCCTAGAAGAAGGAGGCTACACCTTC. The V and J genes are TRBV7-9 and TRBJ1-2; D call uncertain. Between the trimmed V and J ends, which lost 3 bases and 8 bases, there was a span of 19 bases. CDR1 is SEHNR and CDR2 is FQNEAQ in the germline V gene (reference sequence). This CDR3 has 15 amino acids.

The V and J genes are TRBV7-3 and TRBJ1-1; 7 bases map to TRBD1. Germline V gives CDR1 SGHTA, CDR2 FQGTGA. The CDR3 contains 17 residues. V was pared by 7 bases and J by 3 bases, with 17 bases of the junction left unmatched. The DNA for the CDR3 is TGTGCCAGCACCGCCATCAGGGGGGAGGAGGTTGACACTGAAGCTTTCTTT. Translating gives CASTAIRGEEVDTEAFF.

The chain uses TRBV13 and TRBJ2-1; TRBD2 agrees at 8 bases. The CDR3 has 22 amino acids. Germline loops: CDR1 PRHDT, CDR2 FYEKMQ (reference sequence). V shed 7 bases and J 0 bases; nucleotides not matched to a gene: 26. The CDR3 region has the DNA TGTGCCAGCATAGGTTGGGGCCTTTTAAGGCGGGAGGACTATAGCTCCTACAATGAGCAGTTCTTC. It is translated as CASIGWGLLRREDYSSYNEQFF.